A selection of T cell receptor beta chains follows, all from one sample in a study of Graves' ophthalmopathy and Graves' hyperthyroidism. TCRdb called the multiplex PCR reads again in MiXCR, with one record for every CDR3 protein. Among 450,000 or so distinct CDR3 sequences, roughly 14% were seen once, and the ten largest hold approximately 9.8%. Source material: blood. The receptors stem from a woman under 40 with Graves' ophthalmopathy. Both conserved end residues are trimmed from each CDR3. The order of the fields is V gene, J gene, CDR3 protein.

TRBV5-1	TRBJ1-2	ASSLEGQGPYGYT
TRBV5-1	TRBJ1-1	ASSSRGQLNTEAF
TRBV20-1	TRBJ1-3	SAPLGGRDGNTIY
TRBV7-2	TRBJ1-5	ASSLGGNYQPQH
TRBV4-3	TRBJ2-7	ASSHLGIGEQY
TRBV15	TRBJ2-5	ATSRDRPRETQY
TRBV30	TRBJ2-7	AWRRDFISYEQY
TRBV6-5	TRBJ2-7	ASSSKGGTGSHEQY
TRBV28	TRBJ2-7	ASSLELPYEQY
TRBV11-2	TRBJ1-1	ASSPVTGGGTEAF
TRBV6-5	TRBJ1-6	ASTPGTGRVYVSPLH
TRBV5-1	TRBJ2-5	ASSARTSGRAGETQY